The table lists the clone carrying this T cell receptor (beta chain) with a few counts. TCRdb analysed the reads with MiXCR anew, one entry per CDR3 protein. This sample has 400,000 or so distinct CDR3 sequences, with 25% to 40% found just once. Germline V gene lookup returns CDR1 DFQATT and CDR2 SNEGSKA (reference sequence). CDR3 length: 17 amino acids. Between the trimmed V and J ends, which lost 6 bases and 4 bases, there was a span of 27 bases. These data are taken from a study of T cell repertoires in cytomegalovirus infection. Study context: Indications of both CMV infection and matching HLA type were provided by public TCR beta signatures.

What was sequenced was PBMCs. V and J are TRBV20-1 and TRBJ1-1; D might be TRBD1 (5 bases). The clonotype was recovered from a human donor in good health (CMV status not recorded). Some clones in this sample may be carry-over from other donors' samples. This CDR3 is CSAKGQESLWRGTEAFF. CDR3 DNA sequence: TGCAGTGCAAAGGGGCAAGAATCACTATGGAGGGGCACTGAAGCTTTCTTT.